Described below is a single T cell receptor (beta chain) sequence and its context. The sample belongs to a study of blood T cell repertoires in COVID-19. About the study: COVID-19 samples, acute and convalescent, were from the United States, Italy and Spain. PBMCs, B-cell-depleted T cells, or T cells provided the cDNA or gDNA that made up the material.

As processed by the authors: Amplification of reference gene primers was used by the study to estimate nucleated cell counts. Profiled with immunoSEQ multiplex PCR; TCRdb holds only in-frame clones, not every one. For V, J and clone size, that table is used; D and trimming come from the DNA. Here the sample spans some 120,000 clones, roughly 79% being singletons. The receptor comes from a human donor in a cohort sampled during active COVID-19. Specimen: peripheral blood.

Here the CDR3 reads CASSQTGVEYF. Here the CDR3 DNA reads TGTGCCAGCAGCCAGACAGGGGTGGAGTACTTC. The genes are TRBV3-1 (or the pseudogene TRBV3-2) and TRBJ2-7; 8 bases map to TRBD1. The V gene's germline CDR1 is LGHDT and CDR2 YNNKEL (reference sequence). V trimming: 3 bases; J trimming: 11 bases; junction bases outside the gene matches: 3. The CDR3 sequence is 11 residues long.